The text below deals with one T cell receptor beta chain. As yet, its antigen is unknown. The sample has other DNA sequences that encode this CDR3 too. Clones were read by immunoSEQ multiplex PCR, and TCRdb kept only the in-frame ones, dropping some. This repertoire shows about 140,000 clones, approximately 88% found once; its top ten account for approximately 4%. These data originate in a study of T cell responses to AZD1222 COVID-19 vaccine. Whole-study findings and limits: Just a handful of AZD1222 recipients tested seropositive at baseline.

The length of the CDR3 is 14 residues. Trimming stripped 3 bases from V and 1 base from J, with 8 bases between. CDR1 is MDHEN, CDR2 SYDVKM, per germline. The input for sequencing was peripheral blood, taken on day 0 of AZD1222 vaccination. The origin of this receptor is an adult in good health. This chain uses TRBV28 with TRBJ2-3; D is ambiguous. The CDR3 spells CASSFLSGTDTQYF. The CDR3 bases are TGTGCCAGCAGTTTTCTAAGCGGCACAGATACGCAGTATTTT.